This T cell receptor (beta chain) was retrieved from a study of CD8+CD57+ T cells in acquired aplastic anemia (dated by TCRdb to the late 2010s). For the wider study: DNA extracted from sorted CD4+ and CD8+ cells had a mean of about 3.2 ug, with a range of roughly 0.17 to 30 ug. Healthy donor samples averaged approximately 10 million reads for CD4+ and roughly 12 million for CD8+ cells.

Counted from cysteine to phenylalanine, this CDR3 has 13 amino acids. The retained sequence is limited to the CDR3, 39 bases, with the frame set at the first base. CDR1 and CDR2 are drawn from the germline V gene (reference sequence): DFQATT, SNEGSKA. V is shortened by 2 bases, J by 5 bases, and the region joining them spans 10 bases. This clonotype was counted ten times or more. Its cognate antigen has yet to be identified. No per-base quality is available; no much larger clone lies one base away. Genomic DNA served as template for TCR beta VDJ combination and CDR3 sequence profiling. An Illumina HiSeq 2000 was used for TCR repertoire sequencing. As for the original processing: TRBV/TRBJ rearrangement plots, CDR3 size and DJ length profiles, and Simpson's diversity index were used to evaluate the repertoires. The immunodominant clone was defined as the most abundant DNA sequence in deep sequencing data. CDR3 amino acid sequences were checked for sharing across subjects and were also compared against the VDJdb database and published repertoires. The raw public reads went through TCRdb reprocessing: fastp at Q25, MiXCR clone calling, in-frame beta chains kept. Records with the same CDR3 protein are collapsed into one entry carrying the most frequent genes and DNA. None of the V and J calls come from the authors' own analysis; TCRdb made them. This sample lists about 140,000 distinct CDR3 sequences; around two fifths were detected once. Roughly 8.1% of the sample belongs to the ten largest clones.

TCR repertoires of sorted CD4+ and CD8+ blood T cells from severe aplastic anemia patients and healthy subjects were deep-sequenced in the study. Ficoll-Paque density gradient centrifugation was used to isolate peripheral blood mononuclear cells. Before DNA extraction, CD4+ and CD8+ T cells were sorted with FACS or magnetic beads. Study-wide conclusions, independent of this receptor: Approximately 27 CD8+ CDR3 sequences were found in both patients and controls but appeared to be highly expressed in patients and within the immunodominant clones of the patients. No significant difference in CD8+ Simpson's diversity was found between patients and healthy controls (P=0.060).

The rearranged chain carries TRBV20-1 and TRBJ2-1; confidence is insufficient to name the D gene. The receptor comes from a human donor in good health, serving as a control. The sequencing sample was made of sorted CD4+, CD8+, or CD8+CD57+ T cells (not recorded which) from PBMCs. The DNA reads TGCAGTGCTAGAATTGGACCAAACAATGAGCAGTTCTTC. It codes for CSARIGPNNEQFF.